The TCR beta chain described here comes from a study of blood T cell repertoires in COVID-19. The overall study: Samples taken during acute and convalescent COVID-19 were collected in the United States, Italy and Spain. T cells, B-cell-depleted T cells, or PBMCs provided the cDNA or gDNA that served as material.

V lost 2 bases and J lost 5, with 9 bases in between. Per the germline V gene, CDR1 is SNHLY and CDR2 is FYNNEI. The CDR3 contains 13 residues. Data came from immunoSEQ multiplex PCR; TCRdb stores just in-frame clones and leaves some out. The table has around 340,000 clones, around four fifths seen once. The chain couples TRBV2 to TRBJ1-2; D gene unclear. This TCR was sampled from a man between 25 and 39 years old with active or convalescent COVID-19. Sequenced material: peripheral blood. For the CDR3, the DNA is TGTGCCAGCAGTGAATCACTCCGATATGGCTACACCTTC. Translation gives CASSESLRYGYTF.